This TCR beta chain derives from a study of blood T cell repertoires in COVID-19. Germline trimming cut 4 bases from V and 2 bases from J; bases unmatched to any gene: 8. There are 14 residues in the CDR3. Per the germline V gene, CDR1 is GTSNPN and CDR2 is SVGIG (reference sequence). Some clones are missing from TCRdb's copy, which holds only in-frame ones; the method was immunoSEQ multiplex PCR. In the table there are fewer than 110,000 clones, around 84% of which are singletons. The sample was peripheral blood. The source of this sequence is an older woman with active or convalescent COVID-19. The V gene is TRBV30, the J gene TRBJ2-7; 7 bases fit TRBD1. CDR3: CAWTRGQGAYEQYF. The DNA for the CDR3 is TGTGCCTGGACAAGGGGGCAGGGGGCCTACGAGCAGTACTTC.